The 14 T cell receptor beta chains in this list originate from one sample, sequenced in a study of blood T cell repertoires in COVID-19 (dated by TCRdb to the early 2020s). Receptor amplification or capture employed the immunoSEQ multiplex PCR assay. In its TCRdb copy, this immuneACCESS table keeps in-frame sequences only and misses some clones. Where compared with another copy, unresolved V genes explain less than half of these, and the others have no known cause. This sample lists approximately 200,000 clones; 80% to 90% were detected once. The ten largest clones take up approximately 9.9% of the sample. The sample was peripheral blood. The receptors were gathered from a human donor with active or convalescent COVID-19. The donor label of this sample is uncertain.

DNA of the CDR3: TGCAGTGCTAGTCCTAGCGGGAGTTCAGGGCTTGCAGAGACCCAGTACTTC. Amino acids: CSASPSGSSGLAETQYF. V and J are TRBV20-1 and TRBJ2-5; 10 nucleotides align to TRBD2. Germline assignment: CDR1 DFQATT and CDR2 SNEGSKA (reference sequence). The CDR3 sequence is 17 residues long. Trimming took 3 bases from V and 4 from J; bases not matched to a gene: 14.

J is TRBJ2-3 and V is TRBV7-2, with TRBD2 matching 10 bases. Trimming removed 2 bases from V and 5 bases from J; junction bases left unmatched: 10. Looked up from germline, CDR1 is SGHTA and CDR2 is FQGNSA. CDR3 length: 17 residues. CDR3 residues: CASSLRQLAGVIDTQYF. The CDR3 DNA is TGTGCCAGCAGCTTACGACAGCTAGCGGGAGTGATAGATACGCAGTATTTT.

A single count supports this clone. The CDR3 DNA is TGTGCCAGCAGTAATCTACAGGAGAATGAAAAACTGTTTTTT. Residues: CASSNLQENEKLFF. The V and J genes are TRBV7-9 and TRBJ1-4, with D tentatively TRBD1 (5 bases). Looked up from germline, CDR1 is SEHNR and CDR2 is FQNEAQ (reference sequence). The CDR3 length is 14 residues. The germline V and J ends were trimmed by 6 bases and 5 bases, with 13 bases remaining between them.

J is TRBJ2-1 and V is TRBV3-1 (or the pseudogene TRBV3-2), with D hard to call. This CDR3 comprises 12 residues. V was pared by 0 bases and J by 7 bases, with 4 bases between. CDR1 and CDR2 from the germline V gene are LGHDT and YNNKEL (reference sequence). The CDR3 region is CASSQETNEQFF. The DNA of the CDR3 is TGTGCCAGCAGCCAAGAAACTAATGAGCAGTTCTTC.

In its sample, this clone was seen once. This chain connects TRBV7-3 to TRBJ2-7; maybe TRBD2 (7 bases). Per germline, CDR1 SGHTA and CDR2 FQGTGA. The CDR3 consists of 15 residues. V was shortened by 4 bases and J by 5 bases, with 18 bases between the two germline ends. The CDR3 sequence is CASSSRGGGHDEQYF. CDR3 in DNA: TGTGCCAGCAGCTCCCGAGGGGGGGGCCACGACGAGCAGTACTTC.

The CDR3 here is CASSYKREGPYEQYF. CDR3 coding DNA: TGCGCCAGCAGCTATAAGCGGGAGGGCCCTTACGAGCAGTACTTC. V and J are TRBV4-1 and TRBJ2-7; 10 bases match TRBD2. J lost 4 bases, V lost 5 bases, and 8 bases had no gene match. Germline loops: CDR1 MGHRA, CDR2 YSYEKL. The length of the CDR3 is 15 residues.

This chain uses TRBV27 with TRBJ1-2; D possibly corresponds to TRBD1 (6 bases). The V end lost 5 bases, the J end lost 7 bases, and 20 bases lay between the germline ends. From germline, CDR1 is MNHEY and CDR2 SMNVEV (reference sequence). There are 15 residues in the CDR3. The DNA of the CDR3 is TGTGCCAGCAGTATGGACAGACAACCACGGGGTGGCTACACCTTC. Protein product: CASSMDRQPRGGYTF.

The chain couples TRBV4-2 to TRBJ1-1, with D unclear. CDR1 and CDR2 (germline): LGHNA, YNFKEQ. The CDR3 has 14 amino acids. Trimming shortened V by 1 base and J by 1 base, and 7 bases separated the two germline ends. CDR3 amino acids: CASSQVISNTEAFF. CDR3 coding DNA: TGTGCCAGCAGCCAAGTAATTTCGAACACTGAAGCTTTCTTT.

This clone was detected a few times. The chain has TRBV6-2 or TRBV6-3 and TRBJ1-6; D may be TRBD1 (6 bases). CDR1 and CDR2 from the germline V gene are MNHEY and SVGEGT. There are 15 residues in the CDR3. With 6 bases removed from V and 4 bases from J, the gap between germline ends came to 13 bases. The CDR3 spells CASSRGQTYNSPLHF. The CDR3 bases are TGTGCCAGCAGCAGAGGACAGACATATAATTCACCCCTCCACTTT.

The chain carries TRBV28 and TRBJ2-4, with 8 bases fitting TRBD1. The CDR3 sequence is 13 residues long. CDR1 is MDHEN, CDR2 SYDVKM, per germline. With V trimmed by 8 bases and J by 4 bases, 4 bases remained unmatched. The CDR3: CASLQGAKNIQYF. The DNA of the CDR3 is TGTGCCAGCCTTCAGGGGGCAAAAAACATTCAGTACTTC.

This clone was recorded a few times. V is TRBV2 and J is TRBJ1-2; 7 nucleotides align to TRBD1. J lost 0 bases, V lost 8 bases, and 12 bases had no gene match. CDR3 length equals 16 residues. CDR1 is SNHLY and CDR2 is FYNNEI in the germline V gene. DNA for the CDR3: TGTGCCAGCGACCCCAGGGGGAGGTTAGCTAACTATGGCTACACCTTC. Translation gives CASDPRGRLANYGYTF.

The chain recombines TRBV29-1 with TRBJ2-3; TRBD2 agrees at 7 bases. Germline loops: CDR1 SQVTM, CDR2 ANQGSEA. This CDR3 spans 14 amino acids. V lost 6 bases, J lost 2 bases, and 8 bases stayed unmatched. The CDR3 spells CSVYSGPNTDTQYF. The CDR3 DNA sequence: TGCAGCGTCTATAGCGGGCCGAACACAGATACGCAGTATTTT.

In its sample, this clone was seen once. The CDR3, as DNA: TGTGCCAGCAGTGGCGGGGGAACAGATACGCAGTATTTT. This sequence encodes CASSGGGTDTQYF. V usage is TRBV12-3 or TRBV12-4 and J usage is TRBJ2-3, with 7 nucleotides matching TRBD2. Losses at the gene ends were 5 bases for V and 3 bases for J; bases not matched to a gene: 2. This CDR3 is 13 amino acids long.

The CDR3 loop is CASSLQGTGVAGAADTQYF. DNA of the CDR3: TGCGCCAGCAGCTTACAGGGTACCGGAGTAGCGGGAGCTGCGGATACGCAGTATTTT. The chain employs TRBV5-1 and TRBJ2-3; TRBD2 matches 9 bases. V trimming: 2 bases; J trimming: 6 bases; junction bases outside the gene matches: 19. CDR1 and CDR2 from the germline V gene are SGHRS and YFSETQ. The CDR3 extends over 19 amino acids.